This T cell receptor beta chain was sequenced during a study of patients and donors after allogeneic stem cell transplantation. Each CDR3 protein gets one entry after TCRdb re-called the RT-PCR reads with MiXCR. The table lists 400,000 to 500,000 distinct CDR3 sequences, more than 15% of them singletons. The length of the CDR3 is 15 residues. V is TRBV1 and J is TRBJ2-7; TRBD1 is taken as the D call from the table, unchecked against the DNA. TRBV1 is termed a pseudogene. Material: blood, either unsorted or a sorted T cell fraction (not recorded which). This sequence was found in a human donor who was either an allogeneic HSCT recipient or a stem cell or donor lymphocyte infusion donor (not recorded which). It is not recorded whose cells these are; they may come from a transplant donor. The CDR3 sequence: CTSSSTGVPRIEQYF. CDR3 DNA sequence: TGCACCAGCAGCAGTACGGGGGTTCCCCGTATCGAGCAGTACTTC.